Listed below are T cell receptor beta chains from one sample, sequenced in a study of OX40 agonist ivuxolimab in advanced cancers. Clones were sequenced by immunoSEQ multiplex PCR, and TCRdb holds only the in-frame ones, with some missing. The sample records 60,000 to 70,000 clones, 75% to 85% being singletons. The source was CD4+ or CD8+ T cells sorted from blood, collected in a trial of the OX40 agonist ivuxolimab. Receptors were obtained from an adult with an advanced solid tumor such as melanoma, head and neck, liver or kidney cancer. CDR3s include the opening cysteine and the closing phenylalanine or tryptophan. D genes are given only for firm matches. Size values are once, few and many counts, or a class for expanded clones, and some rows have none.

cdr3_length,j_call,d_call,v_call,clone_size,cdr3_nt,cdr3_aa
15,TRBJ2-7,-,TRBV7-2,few,TGTGCCAGCAGCCCACCGTTGGGCAGACCTAACGAGCAGTACTTC,CASSPPLGRPNEQYF
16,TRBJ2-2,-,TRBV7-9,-,TGTGCCAGCAGCTCTGGAAGACTGGCCCGGTACGGGGAGCTGTTTTTT,CASSSGRLARYGELFF
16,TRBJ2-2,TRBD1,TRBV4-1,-,TGCGCCAGCAGCCGGGGACAGGGGGCTGGAACCGGGGAGCTGTTTTTT,CASSRGQGAGTGELFF
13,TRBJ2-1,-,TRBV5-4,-,TGTGCCAGCAGCTTGGGGCCCAGAAATGAGCAGTTCTTC,CASSLGPRNEQFF
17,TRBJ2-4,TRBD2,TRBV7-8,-,TGTGCCAGCAGCCCAACTAGCGGGGGGGAAGCCAAAAACATTCAGTACTTC,CASSPTSGGEAKNIQYF
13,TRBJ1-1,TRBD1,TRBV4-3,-,TGCGCCAGCAGCTTCAACAGGGGGGCTGAAGCTTTCTTT,CASSFNRGAEAFF
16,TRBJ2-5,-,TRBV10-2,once,TGCGCCAGCAGTGTCATAGGGTCTTCTCCTCAAGAGACCCAGTACTTC,CASSVIGSSPQETQYF
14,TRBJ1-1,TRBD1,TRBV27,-,TGTGCCAGCAGTTCCGGGACAGCGCCCGGAAGAGCTTTCTTT,CASSSGTAPGRAFF
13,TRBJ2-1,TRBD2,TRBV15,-,TGTGCCACCAGCAGAGATGCGGGGGGGGAGCAGTTCTTC,CATSRDAGGEQFF
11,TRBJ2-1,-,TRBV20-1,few,TGCAGTGCTAGTCCCTCCCCAGAGCAGTTCTTC,CSASPSPEQFF
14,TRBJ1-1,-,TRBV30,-,TGTGCCTGGAGGGGGCCGGGGAGGAACACTGAAGCTTTCTTT,CAWRGPGRNTEAFF
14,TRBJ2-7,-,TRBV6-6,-,TGTGCCAGCAGAAAGACAGCCCAGTCCTACGAGCAGTACTTC,CASRKTAQSYEQYF
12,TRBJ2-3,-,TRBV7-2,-,TGTGCCAGCAGCCAGTCCACAGATACGCAGTATTTT,CASSQSTDTQYF
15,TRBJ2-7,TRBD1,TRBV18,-,TGTGCCAGCTCACTGGGACAGGGGGCAGGGTACGAGCAGTACTTC,CASSLGQGAGYEQYF
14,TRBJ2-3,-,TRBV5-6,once,TGTGCCAGCAGCGACCTAACTTACACAGATACGCAGTATTTT,CASSDLTYTDTQYF
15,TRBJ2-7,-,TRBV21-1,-,TGTGCCAGCAGCCTCCCGGACAGGGGTCAGAGGGAGCAGTACTTC,CASSLPDRGQREQYF
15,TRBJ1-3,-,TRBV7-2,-,TGTGCCAGCAGCGTAGACAGAATCTCTGGAAACACCATATATTTT,CASSVDRISGNTIYF
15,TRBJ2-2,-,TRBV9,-,TGTGCCAGCAGCGTAGAAGTCGCTATCACCGGGGAGCTGTTTTTT,CASSVEVAITGELFF
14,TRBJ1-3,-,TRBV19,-,TGTGCCACCCGACCCGAGACAGGCGGAAACACCATATATTTT,CATRPETGGNTIYF
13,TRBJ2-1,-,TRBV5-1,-,TGCGCCAGCAGCCGGGGGCGGAGGGATGAGCAGTTCTTC,CASSRGRRDEQFF
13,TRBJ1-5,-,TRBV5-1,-,TGCGCCAGCAGCGCGGAGATCGGGCAGCCCCAGCATTTT,CASSAEIGQPQHF
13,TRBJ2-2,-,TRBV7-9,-,TGTGCCAGCAGCTTAGTTTCCGGAGGGGAGCTGTTTTTT,CASSLVSGGELFF
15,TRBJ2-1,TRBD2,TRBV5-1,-,TGCGCCAGCAGCGAGGGACTAGCGGGGGCAGGTGAGCAGTTCTTC,CASSEGLAGAGEQFF